This TCR beta chain emerged from a study of blood T cell repertoires in COVID-19. The wider study: PBMCs, B-cell-depleted T cells, or T cells were the source of the cDNA or gDNA that made up the material.

The protocol was immunoSEQ multiplex PCR, while the TCRdb copy is restricted to in-frame clones and leaves out a portion. Of about 180,000 clones in the sample, around 86% are singletons; the top ten hold around 9%. The study recruited people aged about 18 to 90 years across approximately 25 US areas. This sequence originates from a woman aged 30 to 39 who had recovered from COVID-19. The sample taken for sequencing was PBMCs or T cells enriched from blood (not recorded which).

The CDR3 DNA sequence: TGTGCCAGCAGAGGGGACAGCTTCTATGGCTACACCTTC. Translation: CASRGDSFYGYTF. This chain connects TRBV2 to TRBJ1-2; 7 bases map to TRBD1. This CDR3 comprises 13 residues. CDR1 SNHLY and CDR2 FYNNEI come from the germline V gene. J gave up 4 bases and V 6 bases, and 5 bases lay outside the gene matches. The full variable domain, rest sourced from reference TRBV2 and TRBJ1-2, is EPEVTQTPSHQVTQMGQEVILRCVPISNHLYFYWYRQILGQKVEFLVSFYNNEISEKSEIFDDQFSVERPDGSNFTLKIRSTKLEDSAMYFCASRGDSFYGYTFGSGTRLTVV.